Below are 4 T cell receptor beta chains sequenced from a single sample in a study of PD-1 blockade in classical Hodgkin lymphoma. Sequencing was performed with immunoSEQ multiplex PCR; in TCRdb, only in-frame clones are kept and a portion is missing. The sample holds about 90,000 clones, about nine tenths seen once. Noted time point: cycle 4 day 1 (C4D1), after 6 weeks of nivolumab. Each of the patients experienced relapse following autologous stem cell transplantation, and their brentuximab vedotin exposure differed. The sequences come from peripheral blood mononuclear cells (PBMCs), collected before the fourth cycle of nivolumab. The source is a human donor with classical Hodgkin lymphoma.

J is TRBJ1-1 and V is TRBV30, with a tentative D call TRBD1 (5 bases). CDR3 length: 15 amino acids. V was shortened by 3 bases and J by 0 bases, with 14 bases between the two germline ends. CDR1 and CDR2 (germline): GTSNPN, SVGIG (reference sequence). The CDR3 bases are TGTGCCTGGAGAAACCAGGGTTACATGAACACTGAAGCTTTCTTT. It codes for CAWRNQGYMNTEAFF.

The chain has TRBV7-6 and TRBJ2-1; 8 bases map to TRBD2. CDR3 length equals 21 residues. CDR1 and CDR2 from the germline V gene are SGHVS and FNYEAQ. The trim removed 5 bases at V and 0 bases at J, leaving 21 bases unmatched. The CDR3 protein is CASSPSAQGWRGVSSYNEQFF. The DNA for the CDR3 is TGTGCCAGCAGCCCATCCGCACAGGGATGGCGGGGGGTGAGCTCCTACAATGAGCAGTTCTTC.

This clone appeared a single time. The chain combines TRBV5-1 with TRBJ1-1; the D is unclear. The CDR3 contains 13 residues. CDR1 is SGHRS and CDR2 is YFSETQ in the germline V gene. V dropped 1 base and J dropped 4 bases, with 8 bases sitting between them. The CDR3 DNA sequence: TGCGCCAGCAGCTTGCAAGACCCCACTGAAGCTTTCTTT. Amino acids: CASSLQDPTEAFF.

This chain joins TRBV11-2 and TRBJ2-1, with D possibly being TRBD1 (5 bases). The germline CDR1 and CDR2 sequences are SGHAT and FQNNGV. The CDR3 is made up of 15 amino acids. With 0 bases removed from V and 8 bases from J, the gap between germline ends came to 14 bases. The CDR3 DNA reads TGTGCCAGCAGCTTAGATAGGCAGGGTACCCATGAGCAGTTCTTC. Amino acid sequence: CASSLDRQGTHEQFF. The whole variable domain, filled in from reference TRBV11-2 and TRBJ2-1, reads EAGVAQSPRYKIIEKRQSVAFWCNPISGHATLYWYQQILGQGPKLLIQFQNNGVVDDSQLPKDRFSAERLKGVDSTLKIQPAKLEDSAVYLCASSLDRQGTHEQFFGPGTRLTVL.